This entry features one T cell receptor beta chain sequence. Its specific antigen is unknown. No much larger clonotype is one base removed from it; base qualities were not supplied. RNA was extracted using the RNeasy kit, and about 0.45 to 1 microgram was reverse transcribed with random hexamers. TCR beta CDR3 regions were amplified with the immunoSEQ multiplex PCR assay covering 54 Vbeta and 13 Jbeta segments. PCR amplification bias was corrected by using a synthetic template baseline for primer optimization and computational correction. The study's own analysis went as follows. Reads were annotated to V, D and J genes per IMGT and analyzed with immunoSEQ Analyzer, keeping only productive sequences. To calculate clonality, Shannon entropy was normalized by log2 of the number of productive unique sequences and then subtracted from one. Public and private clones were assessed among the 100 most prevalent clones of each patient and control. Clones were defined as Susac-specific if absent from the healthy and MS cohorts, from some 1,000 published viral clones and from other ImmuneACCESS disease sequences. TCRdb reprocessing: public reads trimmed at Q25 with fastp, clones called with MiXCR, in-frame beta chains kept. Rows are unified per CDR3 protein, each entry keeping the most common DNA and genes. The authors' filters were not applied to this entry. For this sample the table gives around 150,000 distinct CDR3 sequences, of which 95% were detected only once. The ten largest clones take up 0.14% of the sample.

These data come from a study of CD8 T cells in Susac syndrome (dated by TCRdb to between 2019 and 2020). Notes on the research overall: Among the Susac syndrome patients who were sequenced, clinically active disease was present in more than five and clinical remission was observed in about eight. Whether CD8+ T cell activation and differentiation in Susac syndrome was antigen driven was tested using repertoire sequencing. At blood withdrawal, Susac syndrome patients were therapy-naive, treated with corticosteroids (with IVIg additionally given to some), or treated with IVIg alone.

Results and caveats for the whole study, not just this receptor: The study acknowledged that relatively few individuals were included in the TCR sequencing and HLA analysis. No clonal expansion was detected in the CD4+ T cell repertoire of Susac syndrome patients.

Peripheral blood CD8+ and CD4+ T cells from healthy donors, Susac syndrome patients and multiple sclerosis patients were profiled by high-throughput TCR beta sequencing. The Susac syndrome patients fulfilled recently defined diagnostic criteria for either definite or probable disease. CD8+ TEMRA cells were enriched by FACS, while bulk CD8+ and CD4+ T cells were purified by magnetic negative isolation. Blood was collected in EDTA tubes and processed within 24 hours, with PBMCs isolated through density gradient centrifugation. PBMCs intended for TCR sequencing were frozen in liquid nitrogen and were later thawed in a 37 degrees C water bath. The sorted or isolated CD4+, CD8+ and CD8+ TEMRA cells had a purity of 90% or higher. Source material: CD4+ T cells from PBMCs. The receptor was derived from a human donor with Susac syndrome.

CDR3 protein: CASRGGTGVNEQYF. The nucleotides read TGTGCCAGCAGAGGCGGGACAGGGGTAAACGAGCAGTACTTC. The sequence is built from TRBV7-9 and TRBJ2-7, with 10 junctional bases fitting TRBD1. The germline V gene encodes CDR1 SEHNR and CDR2 FQNEAQ (reference sequence). Reading from cysteine to phenylalanine, the CDR3 counts 14 amino acids. Just CDR3 DNA is preserved here, 42 bases in frame from base 1. Germline trimming: 6 bases from V, 5 bases from J; junction bases outside gene matches: 7.